This section outlines one T cell receptor (beta chain) sequence together with its context. Its antigen is unknown. This specimen belongs to a study of T cell responses to AZD1222 COVID-19 vaccine. Broader study findings: The donors showed a predominance of white British ancestry and of females, with possible underestimation of clonal diversity.

Only in-frame clones appear in the TCRdb table, and some are missing; sequencing was by immunoSEQ multiplex PCR. Here the sample spans some 120,000 clones, more than 85% being singletons. Specimen: peripheral blood, collected on day 0 of MenACWY control vaccination. The sequence was collected from an adult in good health.

The CDR3 region is CSVVPGTGTYEQYF. CDR3 sequence (DNA): TGCAGCGTTGTTCCCGGGACAGGGACCTACGAGCAGTACTTC. The gene calls are TRBV29-1 and TRBJ2-7, with 9 bases that match TRBD1. Trimming took 4 bases from V and 2 from J; bases not matched to a gene: 6. Germline CDR1 SQVTM, CDR2 ANQGSEA. The CDR3 covers 14 residues.